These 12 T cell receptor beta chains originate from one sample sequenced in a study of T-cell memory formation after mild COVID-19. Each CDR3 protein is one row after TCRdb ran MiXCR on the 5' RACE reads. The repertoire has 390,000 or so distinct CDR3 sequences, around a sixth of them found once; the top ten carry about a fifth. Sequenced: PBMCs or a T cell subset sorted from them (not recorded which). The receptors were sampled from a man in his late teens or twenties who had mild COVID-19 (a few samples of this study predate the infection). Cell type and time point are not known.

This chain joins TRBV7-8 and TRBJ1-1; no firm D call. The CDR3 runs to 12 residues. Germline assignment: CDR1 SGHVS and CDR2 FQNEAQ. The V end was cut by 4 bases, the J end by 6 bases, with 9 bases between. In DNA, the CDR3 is TGTGCCAGCAGCTACCGGTTGGCTGAAGCTTTCTTT. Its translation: CASSYRLAEAFF.

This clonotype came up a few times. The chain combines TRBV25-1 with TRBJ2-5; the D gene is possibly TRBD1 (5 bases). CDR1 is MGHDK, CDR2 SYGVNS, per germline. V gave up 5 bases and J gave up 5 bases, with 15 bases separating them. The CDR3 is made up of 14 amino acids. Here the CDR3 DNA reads TGTGCCAGCAGTCAGGGCAGGGTGGGGGAGACCCAGTACTTC. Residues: CASSQGRVGETQYF.

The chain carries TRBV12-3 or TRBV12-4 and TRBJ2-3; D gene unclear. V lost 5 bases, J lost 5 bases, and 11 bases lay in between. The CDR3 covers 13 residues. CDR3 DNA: TGTGCCAGCAGTCAAGACTTGGGAGATACGCAGTATTTT. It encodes CASSQDLGDTQYF.

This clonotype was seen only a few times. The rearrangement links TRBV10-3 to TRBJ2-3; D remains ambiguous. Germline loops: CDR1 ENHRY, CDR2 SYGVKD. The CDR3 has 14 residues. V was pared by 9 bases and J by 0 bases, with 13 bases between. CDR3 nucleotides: TGTGCCATGAGCATCTCAGGAAGCACAGATACGCAGTATTTT. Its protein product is CAMSISGSTDTQYF.

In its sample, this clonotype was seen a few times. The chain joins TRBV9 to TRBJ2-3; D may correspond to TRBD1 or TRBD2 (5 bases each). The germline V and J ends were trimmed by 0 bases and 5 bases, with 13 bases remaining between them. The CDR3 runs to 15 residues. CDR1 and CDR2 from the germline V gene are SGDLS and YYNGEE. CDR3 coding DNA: TGTGCCAGCAGCGTAGGGGGGACCCGAGGAGATACGCAGTATTTT. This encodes CASSVGGTRGDTQYF.

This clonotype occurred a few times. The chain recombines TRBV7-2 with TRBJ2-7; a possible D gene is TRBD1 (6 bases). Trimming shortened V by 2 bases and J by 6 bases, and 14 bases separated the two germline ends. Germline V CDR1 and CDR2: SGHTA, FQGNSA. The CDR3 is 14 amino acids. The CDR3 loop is CASSLSRGIGEQYV. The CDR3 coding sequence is TGTGCCAGCAGCTTAAGTAGGGGGATAGGCGAGCAGTACGTC.

The CDR3 here is CASSQDSHRGYQPQHF. CDR3 nucleotides: TGCGCCAGCAGCCAAGATTCCCACAGGGGGTATCAGCCCCAGCATTTT. V and J are TRBV4-3 and TRBJ1-5; 8 positions match TRBD1. The CDR3 extends over 16 amino acids. The V and J ends lost 0 bases and 5 bases, in that order; junction bases with no gene match: 6. Germline V CDR1 and CDR2: LGHNA, YSLEER.

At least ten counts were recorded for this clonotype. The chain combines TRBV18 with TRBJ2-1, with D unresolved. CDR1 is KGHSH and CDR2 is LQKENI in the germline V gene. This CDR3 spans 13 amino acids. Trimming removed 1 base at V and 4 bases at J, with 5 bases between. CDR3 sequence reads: CASSPQAYNEQFF. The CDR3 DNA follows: TGTGCCAGCTCACCACAAGCGTACAATGAGCAGTTCTTC.

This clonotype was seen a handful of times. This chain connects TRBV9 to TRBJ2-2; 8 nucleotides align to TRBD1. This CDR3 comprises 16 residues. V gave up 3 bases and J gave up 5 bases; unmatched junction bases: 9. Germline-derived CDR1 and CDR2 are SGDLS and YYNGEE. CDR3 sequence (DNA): TGTGCCAGCAGCGGGTCGGACAGGGTGTCTACCGGGGAGCTGTTTTTT. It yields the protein CASSGSDRVSTGELFF. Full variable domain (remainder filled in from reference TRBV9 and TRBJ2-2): DSGVTQTPKHLITATGQRVTLRCSPRSGDLSVYWYQQSLDQGLQFLIQYYNGEERAKGNILERFSAQQFPDLHSELNLSSLELGDSALYFCASSGSDRVSTGELFFGEGSRLTVL.

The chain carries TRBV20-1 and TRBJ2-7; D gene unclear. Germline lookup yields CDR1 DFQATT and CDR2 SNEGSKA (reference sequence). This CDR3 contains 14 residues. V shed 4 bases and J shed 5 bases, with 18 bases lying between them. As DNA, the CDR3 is TGCAGTGCTACTTTCAAGGGAAAGGGAAACGAGCAGTACTTC. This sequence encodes CSATFKGKGNEQYF.

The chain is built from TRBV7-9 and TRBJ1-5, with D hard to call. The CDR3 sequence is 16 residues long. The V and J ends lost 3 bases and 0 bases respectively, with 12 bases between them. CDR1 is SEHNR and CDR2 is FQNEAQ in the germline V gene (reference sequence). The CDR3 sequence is CASSLEGSYSNQPQHF. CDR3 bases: TGTGCCAGCAGCTTGGAGGGCTCTTATAGCAATCAGCCCCAGCATTTT.

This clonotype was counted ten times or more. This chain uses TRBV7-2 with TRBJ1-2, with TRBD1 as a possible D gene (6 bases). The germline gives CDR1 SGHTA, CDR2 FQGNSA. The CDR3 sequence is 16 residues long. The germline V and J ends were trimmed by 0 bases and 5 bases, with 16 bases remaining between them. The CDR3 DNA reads TGTGCCAGCAGCTTAGCCGAAGGACAGAGCTGGTATGGCTACACCTTC. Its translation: CASSLAEGQSWYGYTF. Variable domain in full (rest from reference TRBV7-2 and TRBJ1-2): GAGVSQSPSNKVTEKGKDVELRCDPISGHTALYWYRQSLGQGLEFLIYFQGNSAPDKSGLPSDRFSAERTGGSVSTLTIQRTQQEDSAVYLCASSLAEGQSWYGYTFGSGTRLTVV.